Following are 31 T cell receptor beta chains from one sample sequenced in a study of blood T cell repertoires in COVID-19. Libraries were prepared by immunoSEQ multiplex PCR; TCRdb keeps only in-frame clonotypes and omits some of them. Here the sample spans about 63,000 clones, 65% to 85% being singletons. The material sequenced was peripheral blood. The receptor source for this set is a human donor in a cohort sampled during active COVID-19.

J is TRBJ2-7 and V is TRBV6-5; 9 bases match TRBD1. After removal of 10 bases from V and 6 bases from J, the junction contained 10 bases not matched to a gene. The CDR3 covers 13 residues. The germline V gene has CDR1 MNHEY and CDR2 SVGAGI. The CDR3, as DNA: TGTGCCATTTCGCCGGGACAGGGTGGCGAGCAGTACTTC. It encodes CAISPGQGGEQYF.

This sequence joins TRBV12-5 and TRBJ2-7; TRBD1 might be the D (6 bases). Germline CDR1 is LGHNT and CDR2 is FRNRAP. Deletions cut 1 base from V and 1 base from J, with 11 bases between. The CDR3 has 15 residues. The CDR3, as DNA: TGTGCTAGTGGTTTGGAGCGGACAGAATCCTACGAGCAGTACTTC. This gives the protein CASGLERTESYEQYF.

The rearrangement links TRBV7-2 to TRBJ1-3; tentatively, D is TRBD1 (6 bases). Germline CDR1 SGHTA, CDR2 FQGNSA. The V and J ends lost 5 bases and 1 base respectively, with 15 bases between them. The CDR3 length is 16 residues. CDR3 DNA: TGTGCCAGCAGCCCCCGAGAGGGGGGGTCTGGAAACACCATATATTTT. This translates into CASSPREGGSGNTIYF.

This chain uses TRBV28 with TRBJ1-2; possible D gene TRBD1, 5 bases. Trimming shortened V by 6 bases and J by 2 bases, and 10 bases separated the two germline ends. CDR1 MDHEN and CDR2 SYDVKM come from the germline V gene. CDR3 length: 13 residues. The CDR3 sequence: CASSQGLNYGYTF. Written as DNA, the CDR3 is TGTGCCAGCAGCCAGGGACTCAACTATGGCTACACCTTC.

This rearrangement joins TRBV5-1 to TRBJ1-5, with 9 nucleotides matching TRBD1. The CDR3 loop spans 15 amino acids. CDR1 is SGHRS, CDR2 YFSETQ, per germline. J was trimmed by 6 bases and V by 5 bases; bases with no gene match: 9. The DNA for the CDR3 is TGCGCCAGCAGTAACGGGACAGGGCCCCGTCAGCCCCAGCATTTT. Residues: CASSNGTGPRQPQHF.

The genes are TRBV21-1 and TRBJ2-7; the table's D call TRBD1 went unverified against the DNA. TRBV21-1 counts as a pseudogene. The length of the CDR3 is 15 residues. CDR3 bases: TGTGCCAGCAGTCCGAACGGGACAGAGAACTACGAGCAGTACTTC. Translation gives CASSPNGTENYEQYF.

This clone was seen a few times. The chain combines TRBV7-9 with TRBJ2-7, with a possible D match to TRBD2 (5 bases). The ends were cut back, 5 bases at V and 2 bases at J, with 13 bases in the middle. In germline, CDR1 is SEHNR, CDR2 FQNEAQ (reference sequence). The CDR3 length is 14 residues. The CDR3 coding sequence is TGTGCCAGCAGCACCTGGACGGGAACCTACGAGCAGTACTTC. Translating it yields CASSTWTGTYEQYF.

The chain employs TRBV5-4 and TRBJ2-3, with 9 bases aligning to TRBD2. Per germline, CDR1 SGHNT and CDR2 YYREEE (reference sequence). V shed 3 bases and J 6 bases; nucleotides not matched to a gene: 5. The CDR3 is made up of 14 amino acids. CDR3 DNA: TGTGCCAGCAGCTCGCGGGGGGGCGCTGATACGCAGTATTTT. It codes for CASSSRGGADTQYF.

This clone appeared a few times. J is TRBJ1-1 and V is TRBV18; 8 bases are a match to TRBD1. This CDR3 is built from 15 residues. Per germline, CDR1 KGHSH and CDR2 LQKENI. With V trimmed by 2 bases and J by 6 bases, 8 bases remained unmatched. CDR3 in amino acids: CASSPTRQGHAEAFF. The CDR3 DNA sequence: TGTGCCAGCTCACCAACTCGACAGGGGCATGCTGAAGCTTTCTTT.

The J gene is TRBJ2-7, the V gene TRBV2; 8 bases match TRBD1. The germline V gene has CDR1 SNHLY and CDR2 FYNNEI. CDR3 length equals 15 residues. Trimming cost V 6 bases and J 6 bases; bases outside gene matches: 13. The CDR3 DNA follows: TGTGCCAGCAGACCCCCTTCCGGGACAGGCACCGAGCAGTACTTC. Protein product: CASRPPSGTGTEQYF.

J is TRBJ2-2 and V is TRBV16; the D gene is possibly TRBD1 (5 bases). Germline values: CDR1 KGHSY, CDR2 FQNENV. The germline V and J ends were trimmed by 1 base and 6 bases, with 15 bases remaining between them. There are 16 residues in the CDR3. The CDR3 loop is CASSQYLAGKAGELFF. The CDR3 nucleotides are TGTGCCAGCAGCCAATATCTGGCAGGGAAAGCCGGGGAGCTGTTTTTT.

The table lists this clone with a count of one. The V call is TRBV19, the J call TRBJ1-6; 10 bases align to TRBD1. Germline V gives CDR1 LNHDA, CDR2 SQIVND (reference sequence). The V and J ends lost 4 bases and 8 bases, in that order; junction bases with no gene match: 5. The CDR3 sequence is 15 residues long. The CDR3 region is CASSTQTGGYSPLHF. DNA of the CDR3: TGTGCCAGTAGTACACAGACAGGGGGCTATTCACCCCTCCACTTT.

The chain couples TRBV20-1 to TRBJ2-1; 7 bases align to TRBD1. The CDR3 runs 11 residues. The V gene's germline CDR1 is DFQATT and CDR2 SNEGSKA (reference sequence). The ends lost 4 bases at V and 9 bases at J; junction bases unmatched: 3. CDR3 in amino acids: CSAKGGSEQFF. CDR3 DNA sequence: TGCAGTGCTAAAGGGGGCAGTGAGCAGTTCTTC.

This clone was observed a single time. In the same sample, other DNA sequences code for this CDR3. The J gene is TRBJ2-1, the V gene TRBV2; weak D call: TRBD2 (6 bases). The CDR3 has 14 amino acids. Germline assignment: CDR1 SNHLY and CDR2 FYNNEI. V was shortened by 4 bases and J by 9 bases, with 16 bases between the two germline ends. CDR3 coding DNA: TGTGCCAGCAGTGTGGAAAAGCGGGTTAGTGAGCAGTTCTTC. Translation gives CASSVEKRVSEQFF.

There are a few counts of this clone. This chain connects TRBV5-4 to TRBJ2-1; TRBD1 matches 7 bases. Germline lookup yields CDR1 SGHNT and CDR2 YYREEE (reference sequence). CDR3 length: 13 residues. V shed 3 bases, J shed 4 bases, and the junction held 1 base outside the gene matches. The CDR3 nucleotides are TGTGCCAGCAGCTGGGACAGTTACAATGAGCAGTTCTTC. This codes for CASSWDSYNEQFF. The whole variable domain, remainder taken from reference TRBV5-4 and TRBJ2-1, is ETGVTQSPTHLIKTRGQQVTLRCSSQSGHNTVSWYQQALGQGPQFIFQYYREEENGRGNFPPRFSGLQFPNYSSELNVNALELDDSALYLCASSWDSYNEQFFGPGTRLTVL.

V usage is TRBV19 and J usage is TRBJ1-2; D call uncertain. Trimming pared 6 bases from V and 4 bases from J, leaving 18 bases between. The CDR3 contains 15 residues. Germline CDR1 is LNHDA and CDR2 is SQIVND (reference sequence). This chain's CDR3 is CASSVQNKEVYGYTF. CDR3 coding DNA: TGTGCCAGTAGCGTTCAAAATAAAGAGGTCTATGGCTACACCTTC.

The chain joins TRBV5-6 to TRBJ2-1; D is ambiguous. The germline CDR1 and CDR2 sequences are SGHDT and YYEEEE. The CDR3 is made up of 13 amino acids. Trimming left V 0 bases short and J 9 bases short, with 10 bases between. CDR3: CASSLGWAGEQFF. As DNA, the CDR3 is TGTGCCAGCAGCTTGGGATGGGCTGGTGAGCAGTTCTTC.

The CDR3 bases are TGTGCCAGCAGTGACTCGGCGACACAGGGATCCGGGGAGCTGTTTTTT. It yields the protein CASSDSATQGSGELFF. This chain links TRBV6-4 with TRBJ2-2; TRBD1 might be the D (6 bases). Germline values: CDR1 MRHNA, CDR2 SNTAGT. The CDR3 extends over 16 amino acids. V was clipped by 0 bases and J by 6 bases, with 14 bases between them.

The chain uses TRBV28 and TRBJ2-3; D perhaps matches TRBD2 (7 bases). Per the germline V gene, CDR1 is MDHEN and CDR2 is SYDVKM. This CDR3 has 11 amino acids. V was cut by 3 bases and J by 13 bases, with 11 bases left in between. CDR3 residues: CASSFGGAEYF. The CDR3 DNA sequence: TGTGCCAGCAGTTTTGGGGGGGCCGAGTATTTT.

The chain combines TRBV6-5 with TRBJ2-1, with 10 nucleotides matching TRBD1. Germline CDR1 reads MNHEY; CDR2 reads SVGAGI. This CDR3 comprises 13 residues. V dropped 9 bases and J dropped 10; count of bases not matched to a gene: 9. The CDR3: CASPGQGNGEQFF. In nucleotides, the CDR3 is TGTGCCAGTCCGGGACAGGGGAATGGGGAGCAGTTCTTC.

The chain recombines TRBV9 with TRBJ2-3; 7 bases are shared with TRBD1. This CDR3 is built from 16 residues. J gave up 1 base and V 2 bases, and 7 bases lay outside the gene matches. Per germline, CDR1 SGDLS and CDR2 YYNGEE. The CDR3 DNA follows: TGTGCCAGCAGCGTTGGTAGGGGGCCAGGCACAGATACGCAGTATTTT. Protein: CASSVGRGPGTDTQYF.

The rearrangement joins TRBV30 to TRBJ2-7; TRBD1 agrees at 12 bases. V was pared by 3 bases and J by 2 bases, with 11 bases of the junction left unmatched. The length of the CDR3 is 17 residues. The germline V gene encodes CDR1 GTSNPN and CDR2 SVGIG (reference sequence). CDR3 nucleotides: TGTGCCTGGAGAAATGAGGACCGGGACAGGGGGCCCTACGAGCAGTACTTC. It encodes CAWRNEDRDRGPYEQYF.

The chain combines TRBV24-1 with TRBJ2-3; 8 bases are shared with TRBD1. There are 14 residues in the CDR3. V lost 6 bases to trimming and J lost 3 bases; unmatched junction nucleotides: 4. Per germline, CDR1 KGHDR and CDR2 SFDVKD. CDR3 sequence: CATSLTGGTDTQYF. The CDR3 nucleotides are TGTGCCACCAGTCTAACAGGGGGAACAGATACGCAGTATTTT.

In this sample, this clone is medium-sized. V is TRBV7-9 and J is TRBJ1-2; 8 bases match TRBD1. J was trimmed by 4 bases and V by 4 bases; bases with no gene match: 8. CDR1 and CDR2 from the germline V gene are SEHNR and FQNEAQ (reference sequence). The CDR3 totals 15 residues. The CDR3 DNA sequence: TGTGCCAGCAGCTCCCACAGGGGGGGATCCTATGGCTACACCTTC. Translating it yields CASSSHRGGSYGYTF.

The CDR3 reads CASSLNVGRGWYEQYF. The CDR3 bases are TGTGCCAGCAGCTTAAACGTTGGCAGGGGCTGGTACGAGCAGTACTTC. The chain employs TRBV13 and TRBJ2-7; possibly TRBD1 for D (6 bases). The V gene lost 2 bases and the J gene lost 4 bases, with 18 bases spanning the gap. CDR1 and CDR2 (germline): PRHDT, FYEKMQ (reference sequence). The length of the CDR3 is 16 residues.

This clone has a count of ten or more. J is TRBJ2-3 and V is TRBV6-6; perhaps TRBD2 as D (5 bases). Looked up from germline, CDR1 is MNHNY and CDR2 is SVGAGI (reference sequence). The CDR3 length is 15 residues. V was cut by 6 bases and J by 0 bases, with 13 bases left in between. In DNA form, the CDR3 reads TGTGCCAGCAGGAGATTAGCGAGTAGCACAGATACGCAGTATTTT. Its translation: CASRRLASSTDTQYF.

The CDR3 DNA reads as TGCAGCGTTTCGGGGGGGGTTTACGCTGAAGCTTTCTTT. Translation gives CSVSGGVYAEAFF. The chain recombines TRBV29-1 with TRBJ1-1; the D gene is possibly TRBD1 (5 bases). Germline V gene lookup returns CDR1 SQVTM and CDR2 ANQGSEA. This CDR3 comprises 13 residues. The V end was cut by 5 bases, the J end by 6 bases, with 16 bases between.

As to this clone: This sample includes further DNA sequences coding for the same CDR3. This chain connects TRBV11-2 to TRBJ1-5; possibly TRBD1 for D (5 bases). Germline V CDR1 and CDR2: SGHAT, FQNNGV. V was shortened by 2 bases and J by 7 bases, with 9 bases between the two germline ends. There are 13 residues in the CDR3. This chain's CDR3 is CASSLNGGQPQHF. The CDR3 DNA reads as TGTGCCAGCAGCTTAAACGGGGGGCAGCCCCAGCATTTT.

J is TRBJ2-3 and V is TRBV9; 10 nucleotides agree with TRBD2. This CDR3 has 16 amino acids. The junction had 3 bases not matched to a gene; V was cut back by 0 bases and J by 2 bases. Germline V lookup: CDR1 SGDLS, CDR2 YYNGEE. The CDR3 sequence: CASSVASGGDTDTQYF. As DNA, the CDR3 is TGTGCCAGCAGCGTAGCCAGCGGGGGGGACACAGATACGCAGTATTTT.

This clone was counted between two and nine times. The chain uses TRBV3-1 (or the pseudogene TRBV3-2) and TRBJ1-2; D uncertain. The CDR3 totals 16 residues. Germline assignment: CDR1 LGHDT and CDR2 YNNKEL (reference sequence). The V end was cut by 4 bases, the J end by 4 bases, with 19 bases between. CDR3 sequence reads: CASSPQRRVLGYGYTF. In DNA, the CDR3 is TGTGCCAGCAGCCCCCAAAGGAGGGTTCTGGGCTATGGCTACACCTTC.

The chain couples TRBV2 to TRBJ1-2; 10 nucleotides line up with TRBD1. The CDR3 length is 14 residues. After removal of 8 bases from V and 8 bases from J, the junction contained 11 bases not matched to a gene. The germline V gene has CDR1 SNHLY and CDR2 FYNNEI. As DNA, the CDR3 is TGTGCCAGCCGTCTATCGGGACAGGGGTACGGCTACACCTTC. Its translation is CASRLSGQGYGYTF. Drawing the rest from reference TRBV2 and TRBJ1-2, the complete variable domain is EPEVTQTPSHQVTQMGQEVILRCVPISNHLYFYWYRQILGQKVEFLVSFYNNEISEKSEIFDDQFSVERPDGSNFTLKIRSTKLEDSAMYFCASRLSGQGYGYTFGSGTRLTVV.